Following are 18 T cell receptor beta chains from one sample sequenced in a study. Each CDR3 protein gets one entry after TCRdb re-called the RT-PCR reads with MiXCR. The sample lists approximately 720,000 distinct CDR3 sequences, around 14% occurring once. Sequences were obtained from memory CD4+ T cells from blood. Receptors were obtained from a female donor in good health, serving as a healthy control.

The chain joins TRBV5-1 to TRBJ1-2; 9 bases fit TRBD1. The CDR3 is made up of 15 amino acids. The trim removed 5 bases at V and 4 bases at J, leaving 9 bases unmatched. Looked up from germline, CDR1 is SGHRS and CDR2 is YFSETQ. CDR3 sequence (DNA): TGCGCCAGCAGACCGGAGACAGGGGGAGCCTATGGCTACACCTTC. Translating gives CASRPETGGAYGYTF.

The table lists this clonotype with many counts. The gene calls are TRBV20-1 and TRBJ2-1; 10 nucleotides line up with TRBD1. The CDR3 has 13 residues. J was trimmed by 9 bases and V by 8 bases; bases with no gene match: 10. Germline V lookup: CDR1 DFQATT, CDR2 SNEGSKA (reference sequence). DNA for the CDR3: TGCAGTTCCCGGGACAGGGGAAAGGGTGAGCAGTTCTTC. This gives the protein CSSRDRGKGEQFF.

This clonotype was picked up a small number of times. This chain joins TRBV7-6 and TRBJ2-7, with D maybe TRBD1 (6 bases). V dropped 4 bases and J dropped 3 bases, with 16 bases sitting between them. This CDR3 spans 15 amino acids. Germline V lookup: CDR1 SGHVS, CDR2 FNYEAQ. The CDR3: CASSSPPTGIYEQYF. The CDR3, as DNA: TGTGCCAGCAGCTCACCGCCGACAGGCATCTACGAGCAGTACTTC.

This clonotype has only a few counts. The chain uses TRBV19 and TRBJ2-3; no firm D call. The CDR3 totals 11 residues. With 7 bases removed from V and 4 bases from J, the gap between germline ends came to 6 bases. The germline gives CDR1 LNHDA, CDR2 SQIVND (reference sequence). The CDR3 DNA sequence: TGTGCCAGTAAGTGGTCAGATACGCAGTATTTT. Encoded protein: CASKWSDTQYF.

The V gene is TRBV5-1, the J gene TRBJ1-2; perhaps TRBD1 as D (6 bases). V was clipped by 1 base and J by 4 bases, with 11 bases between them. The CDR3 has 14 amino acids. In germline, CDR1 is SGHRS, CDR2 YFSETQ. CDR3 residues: CASSLTGRSYGYTF. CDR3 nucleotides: TGCGCCAGCAGCTTGACAGGGCGAAGCTATGGCTACACCTTC.

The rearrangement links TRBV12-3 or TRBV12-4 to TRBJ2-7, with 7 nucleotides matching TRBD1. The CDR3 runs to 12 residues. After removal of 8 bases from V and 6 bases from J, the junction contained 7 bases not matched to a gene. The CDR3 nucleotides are TGTGCCAGCTCGGACAGGTGGGGCGAGCAGTACTTC. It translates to CASSDRWGEQYF.

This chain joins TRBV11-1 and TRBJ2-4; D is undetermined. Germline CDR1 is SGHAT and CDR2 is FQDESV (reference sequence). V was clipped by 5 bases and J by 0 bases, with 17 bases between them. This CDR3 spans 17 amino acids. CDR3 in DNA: TGTGCCAGCAGCCCCAGAACCTACAACTTAGCCAAAAACATTCAGTACTTC. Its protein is CASSPRTYNLAKNIQYF.

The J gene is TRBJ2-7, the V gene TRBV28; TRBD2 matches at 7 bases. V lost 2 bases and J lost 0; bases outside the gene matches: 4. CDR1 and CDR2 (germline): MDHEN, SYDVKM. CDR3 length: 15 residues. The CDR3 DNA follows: TGTGCCAGCAGTTTACCAAGCGGGAACTCCTACGAGCAGTACTTC. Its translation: CASSLPSGNSYEQYF.

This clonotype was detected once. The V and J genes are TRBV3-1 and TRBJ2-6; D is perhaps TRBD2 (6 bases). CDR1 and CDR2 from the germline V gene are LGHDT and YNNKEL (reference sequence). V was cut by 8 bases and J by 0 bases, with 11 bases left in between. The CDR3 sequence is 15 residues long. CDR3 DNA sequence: TGTGCCAGCGGAGCGGGCCACTCTGGGGCCAACGTCCTGACTTTC. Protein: CASGAGHSGANVLTF.

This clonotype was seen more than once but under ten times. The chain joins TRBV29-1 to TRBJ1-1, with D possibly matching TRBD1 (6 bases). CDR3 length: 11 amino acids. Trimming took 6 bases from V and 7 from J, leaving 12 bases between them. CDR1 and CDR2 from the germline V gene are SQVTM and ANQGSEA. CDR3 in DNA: TGCAGCGTGGGGGGCAGCTATGAAGCTTTCTTT. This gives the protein CSVGGSYEAFF. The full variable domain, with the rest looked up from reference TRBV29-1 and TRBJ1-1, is SAVISQKPSRDICQRGTSLTIQCQVDSQVTMMFWYRQQPGQSLTLIATANQGSEATYESGFVIDKFPISRPNLTFSTLTVSNMSPEDSSIYLCSVGGSYEAFFGQGTRLTVV.

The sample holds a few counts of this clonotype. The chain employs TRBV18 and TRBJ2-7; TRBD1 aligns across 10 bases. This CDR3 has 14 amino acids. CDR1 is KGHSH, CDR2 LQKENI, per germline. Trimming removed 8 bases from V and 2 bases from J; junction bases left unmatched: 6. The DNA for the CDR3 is TGTGCCAGCGCCAGAGACAGGGGGCCCTACGAGCAGTACTTC. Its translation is CASARDRGPYEQYF.

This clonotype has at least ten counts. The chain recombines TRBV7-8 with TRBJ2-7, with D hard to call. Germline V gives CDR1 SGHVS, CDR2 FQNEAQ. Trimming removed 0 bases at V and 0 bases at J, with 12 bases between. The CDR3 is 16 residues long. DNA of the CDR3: TGTGCCAGCAGCTTAGCGGCGGACGCAAGCTCCTACGAGCAGTACTTC. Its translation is CASSLAADASSYEQYF.

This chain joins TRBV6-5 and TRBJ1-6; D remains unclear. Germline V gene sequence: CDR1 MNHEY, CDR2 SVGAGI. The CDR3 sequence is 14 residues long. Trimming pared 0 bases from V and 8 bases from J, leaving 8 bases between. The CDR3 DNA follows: TGTGCCAGCAGTTACTCCAGTTCCCATTCACCCCTCCACTTT. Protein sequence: CASSYSSSHSPLHF.

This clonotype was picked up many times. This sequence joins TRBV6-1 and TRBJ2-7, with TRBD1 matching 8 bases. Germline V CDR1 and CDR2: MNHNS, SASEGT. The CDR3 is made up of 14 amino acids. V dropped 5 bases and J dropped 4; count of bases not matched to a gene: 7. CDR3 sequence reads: CASSTGQGGYEQYF. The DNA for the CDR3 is TGTGCCAGCAGTACCGGACAGGGTGGGTACGAGCAGTACTTC.

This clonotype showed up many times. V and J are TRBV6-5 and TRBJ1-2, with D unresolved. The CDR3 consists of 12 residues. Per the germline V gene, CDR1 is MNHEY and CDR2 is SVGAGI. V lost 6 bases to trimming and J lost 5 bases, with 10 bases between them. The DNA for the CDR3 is TGTGCCAGCAGCTGGGAAGGGTATGGCTACACCTTC. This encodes CASSWEGYGYTF.

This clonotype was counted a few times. For the CDR3, the DNA is TGCAGTGCCAGGACAGGGGTCGGGCAGCCCCAGCATTTT. The encoded protein is CSARTGVGQPQHF. The gene calls are TRBV20-1 and TRBJ1-5; 9 bases agree with TRBD1. Germline values: CDR1 DFQATT, CDR2 SNEGSKA (reference sequence). The V and J ends lost 6 bases and 7 bases, in that order; junction bases with no gene match: 7. The CDR3 contains 13 residues.

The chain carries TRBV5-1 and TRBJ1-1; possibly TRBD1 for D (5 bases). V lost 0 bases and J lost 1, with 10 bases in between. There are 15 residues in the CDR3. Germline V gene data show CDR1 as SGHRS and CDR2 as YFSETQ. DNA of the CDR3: TGCGCCAGCAGCTTGGCCGGGGGTTGGAACACTGAAGCTTTCTTT. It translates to CASSLAGGWNTEAFF.

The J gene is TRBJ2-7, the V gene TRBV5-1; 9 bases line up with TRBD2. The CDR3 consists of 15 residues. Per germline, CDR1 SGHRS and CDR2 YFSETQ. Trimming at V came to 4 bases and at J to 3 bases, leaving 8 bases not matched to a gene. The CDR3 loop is CASSPLASGIYEQYF. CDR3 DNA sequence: TGCGCCAGCAGCCCCCTGGCTAGCGGGATCTACGAGCAGTACTTC.